These T cell receptor beta chains were read from a single sample in a study of cytomegalovirus exposure and HLA in healthy donors. The assay was immunoSEQ multiplex PCR, and TCRdb's table has in-frame clones only and misses some. This table has about 140,000 clones, around 72% appearing once. The sample consisted of PBMCs. Source of these receptors: a man aged 40-49 years in good health and CMV-seronegative. The CDR3 runs from the conserved cysteine through the conserved F or W. Each record gives: D gene, clone size, J gene, V gene, CDR3 protein, CDR3 DNA. A D gene is named only where the DNA matches it firmly. For some rows the clone size is stated as once, few or many, or as a class when expanded; others skip it.

d_call: .
clone_size: .
j_call: TRBJ2-7
v_call: TRBV5-1
cdr3_aa: CASSLLSLSGYEQYF
cdr3_nt: TGCGCCAGCAGCTTGTTGTCCCTCTCGGGCTACGAGCAGTACTTC

d_call: .
clone_size: .
j_call: TRBJ1-5
v_call: TRBV27
cdr3_aa: CASRTRQNNQPQHF
cdr3_nt: TGTGCCAGCAGAACCAGACAGAACAATCAGCCCCAGCATTTT

d_call: TRBD2
clone_size: .
j_call: TRBJ2-5
v_call: TRBV29-1
cdr3_aa: CSVDLDGGVKTQYF
cdr3_nt: TGCAGCGTTGATCTAGACGGGGGGGTGAAGACCCAGTACTTC

d_call: .
clone_size: .
j_call: TRBJ1-4
v_call: TRBV28
cdr3_aa: CASSPSRGATNEKLFF
cdr3_nt: TGTGCCAGCAGTCCCTCCCGGGGGGCAACTAATGAAAAACTGTTTTTT

d_call: .
clone_size: .
j_call: TRBJ2-7
v_call: TRBV11-3
cdr3_aa: CASSPGQNYEQYF
cdr3_nt: TGTGCCAGCAGCCCAGGACAAAACTACGAGCAGTACTTC

d_call: .
clone_size: few
j_call: TRBJ1-2
v_call: TRBV11-3
cdr3_aa: CASSSGGSGQDGYPF
cdr3_nt: TGTGCCAGCAGCTCCGGGGGTTCAGGGCAGGATGGCTACCCCTTC

d_call: .
clone_size: few
j_call: TRBJ1-2
v_call: TRBV7-2
cdr3_aa: CASSLDYSNYGYTF
cdr3_nt: TGTGCCAGCAGCTTAGATTACAGTAACTATGGCTACACCTTC

d_call: .
clone_size: .
j_call: TRBJ1-6
v_call: TRBV7-9
cdr3_aa: CASSLVRGQASYNSPLHF
cdr3_nt: TGTGCCAGCAGCTTAGTGCGGGGCCAAGCGTCCTATAATTCACCCCTCCACTTT

d_call: TRBD1
clone_size: .
j_call: TRBJ2-5
v_call: TRBV7-7
cdr3_aa: CASSSDRDETQYF
cdr3_nt: TGTGCCAGCAGCTCTGACAGGGACGAGACCCAGTACTTC

d_call: TRBD1
clone_size: .
j_call: TRBJ1-4
v_call: TRBV5-8
cdr3_aa: CASSLQGDEKLFF
cdr3_nt: TGTGCCAGCAGCCTTCAGGGGGATGAAAAACTGTTTTTT

d_call: TRBD1
clone_size: .
j_call: TRBJ2-7
v_call: TRBV27
cdr3_aa: CASRITGGRYEQYF
cdr3_nt: TGTGCCAGCAGGATTACAGGGGGCAGGTACGAGCAGTACTTC